This T cell receptor beta chain was identified in a study of blood T cell repertoires in COVID-19. The assay was immunoSEQ multiplex PCR, and TCRdb's table has in-frame clones only and misses some. Of more than 20,000 clones listed, roughly nine tenths are singletons. The TCR sequence derives from a human donor with active COVID-19. The donor label of this sample is uncertain. Material for sequencing was peripheral blood.

This chain's CDR3 is CASSQGIRGTGELFF. In nucleotides, the CDR3 is TGCGCCAGCAGCCAAGGTATTCGGGGCACCGGGGAGCTGTTTTTT. V usage is TRBV4-1 and J usage is TRBJ2-2, with D possibly TRBD2 on 5 matching bases. V was cut by 1 base and J by 4 bases, with 10 bases left in between. The CDR3 length is 15 residues. Germline V gene lookup returns CDR1 MGHRA and CDR2 YSYEKL.